The rows below give T cell receptor beta chains drawn from one sample of a study of vaccination and CD4 T cells after COVID-19. TCRdb re-called the PCR reads through MiXCR, storing one row per CDR3 protein. Altogether approximately 25,000 distinct CDR3 sequences are present, 28% being singletons, with the ten largest covering 7.1%. What these receptors recognize is not known. Sequenced material: CD4+ T cells from blood, cultured in vitro, taken about 7 months after SARS-CoV-2 vaccination. The receptors were gathered from a human donor who had recovered from COVID-19. Each CDR3 is given with its conserved first and last residue. The D gene is left open where the match is weak. A row's size may be missing; if present it is once, few, many or a size class.

TRBD2,TRBV28,14,TRBJ2-7,-,TGTGCCAGCAGTCTTAGCGGGAGTAGGTACGAGCAGTACTTC,CASSLSGSRYEQYF
-,TRBV6-1,16,TRBJ1-5,-,TGTGCCAGCACCTGTTGGGCGACAGAGCGCAATCAGCCCCAGCATTTT,CASTCWATERNQPQHF
TRBD2,TRBV7-2,15,TRBJ2-5,-,TGTGCCAGCAGCCCTCCGGGACTAGCGGGAGAGACCCAGTACTTC,CASSPPGLAGETQYF
TRBD1,TRBV20-1,13,TRBJ1-2,-,TGCAGTGCTAGAGGTTCGACAGGGGGTGGCTACACCTTC,CSARGSTGGGYTF
-,TRBV14,13,TRBJ2-7,-,TGTGCCAGCAGCCGGGACCTCGCCTACGAGCAGTACTTC,CASSRDLAYEQYF
TRBD2,TRBV18,15,TRBJ2-7,few,TGTGCCAGCTCACCCAGCACGGGAGGTGCCTACGAGCAGTACTTC,CASSPSTGGAYEQYF
-,TRBV4-1,21,TRBJ2-5,-,TGCGCCAGCAGCCAGTCGGTTAGGGGGGCGAGGTTGAGGCCGACACAAGAGACCCAGTACTTC,CASSQSVRGARLRPTQETQYF
TRBD1,TRBV20-1,13,TRBJ2-7,-,TGCAGTGCTATCCCACAGGGGGCGGGGGAGCAGTACTTC,CSAIPQGAGEQYF
-,TRBV7-2,15,TRBJ2-5,medium-sized,TGTGCCAGCAGCTTAGGAGGGATCACCCAAGAGACCCAGTACTTC,CASSLGGITQETQYF
TRBD1,TRBV20-1,14,TRBJ2-7,-,TGCAGTGCTACTCGGGACAGCTCGAGGGTCGAGCAGTACTTC,CSATRDSSRVEQYF
-,TRBV28,14,TRBJ2-1,few,TGTGCCAGCAGACGCCGAGGGGGAGGGGGAGAGCAGTTCTTC,CASRRRGGGGEQFF
-,TRBV6-5,14,TRBJ1-2,-,TGTGCCAGCAGTTACTCGACAGGATTCTATGGCTACACCTTC,CASSYSTGFYGYTF
TRBD2,TRBV6-5,14,TRBJ2-7,-,TGTGCCAGCAGTTCTAGCGGGATTAACTACGAGCAGTACTTC,CASSSSGINYEQYF
TRBD1,TRBV4-1,15,TRBJ2-7,-,TGCGCCAGCAGCCGCGGGACAGGGATCTTCGACGAGCAGTACTTC,CASSRGTGIFDEQYF
-,TRBV28,13,TRBJ1-4,-,TGTGCCAGCGGACGGGGGGTCAGTGAAAAACTGTTTTTT,CASGRGVSEKLFF
-,TRBV7-9,18,TRBJ1-5,few,TGTGCCAGCAGCTTAGTTTCGGGGACCCGGGCAATCTACCAGCCCCAGCATTTT,CASSLVSGTRAIYQPQHF
TRBD1,TRBV28,13,TRBJ1-5,few,TGTGCCAGCAGAGAGGGGGCAGGTCAGCCCCAGCATTTT,CASREGAGQPQHF
-,TRBV28,12,TRBJ2-7,-,TGTGCCAGCACCGGACCCCTGGGGGAGCAGTACTTC,CASTGPLGEQYF
TRBD1,TRBV6-1,15,TRBJ1-2,-,TGTGCCAGCGGTCGGACAGGAAAAGCTAACTATGGCTACACCTTC,CASGRTGKANYGYTF
-,TRBV6-5,14,TRBJ1-2,few,TGTGCCAGCAGTTACTCAGGCAGGGACTATGGCTACACCTTC,CASSYSGRDYGYTF
TRBD2,TRBV6-2/TRBV6-3,14,TRBJ2-3,few,TGTGCCAGCAGCCAAAGCGGGAGGTGGGATACGCAGTATTTT,CASSQSGRWDTQYF
-,TRBV28,14,TRBJ1-3,-,TGTGCCAGCAGTTTCCAGTGGGCTGGAAACACCATATATTTT,CASSFQWAGNTIYF
-,TRBV28,14,TRBJ1-1,-,TGTGCCAGCAGTTTATGGGCGGCGAACACTGAAGCTTTCTTT,CASSLWAANTEAFF
TRBD2,TRBV6-1,16,TRBJ2-1,-,TGTGCCAGCAGTCTGACCGGGACTAGCGGTTACAATGAGCAGTTCTTC,CASSLTGTSGYNEQFF
TRBD2,TRBV28,16,TRBJ2-7,few,TGTGCCAGCATGACTAGCGGGATTGGGGGTGAGGACGAGCAGTACTTC,CASMTSGIGGEDEQYF
-,TRBV7-9,16,TRBJ2-2,-,TGTGCCAGCAGCTTATACGGTTCCAGAAACACCGGGGAGCTGTTTTTT,CASSLYGSRNTGELFF
TRBD2,TRBV19,15,TRBJ2-3,-,TGTGCCACCCGGCCTTCTAGCGGGAGACCAGATACGCAGTATTTT,CATRPSSGRPDTQYF
TRBD2,TRBV20-1,18,TRBJ2-1,-,TGCAGTGCTAGAGATCGGCTAGCGGGAGGGCTCTCCTACAATGAGCAGTTCTTC,CSARDRLAGGLSYNEQFF
TRBD2,TRBV7-9,15,TRBJ2-7,few,TGTGCCAGCAGCCAGAGACTAGCGGGAGTCGACGAGCAGTACTTC,CASSQRLAGVDEQYF
-,TRBV20-1,14,TRBJ2-1,few,TGCAGTGCTAGAGTGGGCGGGGCCTACAATGAGCAGTTCTTC,CSARVGGAYNEQFF
-,TRBV6-2/TRBV6-3,13,TRBJ1-2,-,TGTGCCAGCACCAGGGTCTTTAACTATGGCTACACCTTC,CASTRVFNYGYTF
-,TRBV19,16,TRBJ2-5,-,TGTGCCAGTAGCCCGATGGATCGGGGGTCCCAAGAGACCCAGTACTTC,CASSPMDRGSQETQYF
TRBD1,TRBV28,16,TRBJ1-5,few,TGTGCCAGCAGTTCCAGGACAGGGTGGGCGCCTCAGCCCCAGCATTTT,CASSSRTGWAPQPQHF
TRBD2,TRBV19,15,TRBJ2-1,-,TGTGCCAGTAGTAGGGCTAGCGGGAGAACCAATGAGCAGTTCTTC,CASSRASGRTNEQFF
TRBD1,TRBV7-9,18,TRBJ2-5,many,TGTGCCAGCAGCATTCTGACAGGGTACTTAGTGTCCCAAGAGACCCAGTACTTC,CASSILTGYLVSQETQYF
TRBD2,TRBV11-2,15,TRBJ2-7,few,TGTGCCAGCAGTCGGACTAGCGGAGGCTCCTACGAGCAGTACTTC,CASSRTSGGSYEQYF
TRBD2,TRBV19,16,TRBJ2-5,-,TGTGCCAGTAGTATCACTAGCGGGAGTGGAGTGGAGACCCAGTACTTC,CASSITSGSGVETQYF
-,TRBV7-8,13,TRBJ2-3,few,TGTGCCAGCAGATTCTCCCCTCAGGATACGCAGTATTTT,CASRFSPQDTQYF
-,TRBV20-1,10,TRBJ1-2,few,TGCAGTGGGAACAGGATAGGTAACACCTTC,CSGNRIGNTF
-,TRBV7-9,11,TRBJ2-5,-,TGTGCCAGCAGCCACCAAGAGACCCAGTACTTC,CASSHQETQYF
-,TRBV7-3,14,TRBJ2-1,few,TGTGCCAGCAGCGCACAAGCAGGGGACAATGAGCAGTTCTTC,CASSAQAGDNEQFF
-,TRBV6-2/TRBV6-3,15,TRBJ1-1,few,TGTGCCAGCAGGCCGATGAGGTTAAGGAACACTGAAGCTTTCTTT,CASRPMRLRNTEAFF
-,TRBV19,14,TRBJ1-1,-,TGTGCCAGTGGGACCAGGACCACCGACACTGAAGCTTTCTTT,CASGTRTTDTEAFF
-,TRBV28,16,TRBJ2-7,-,TGTGCCAGCAGCGATCTTGGCCTGGTAGGGTCCTACGAGCAGTACTTC,CASSDLGLVGSYEQYF
TRBD1,TRBV15,16,TRBJ2-1,-,TGTGCCACCAGCACTGGACAGGGCCCTGCGCGGAATGAGCAGTTCTTC,CATSTGQGPARNEQFF
TRBD2,TRBV20-1,14,TRBJ2-1,few,TGCAGTGCTTCGGGATTAGCGGGAGCTGGTGAGCAGTTCTTC,CSASGLAGAGEQFF
TRBD2,TRBV20-1,15,TRBJ2-7,few,TGCAGTGCTGGCTCGGGACTAGCAATCGTGGACGAGCAGTACTTC,CSAGSGLAIVDEQYF
-,TRBV7-9,14,TRBJ1-6,many,TGTGCCAGCACCCGGGGGGCCGATAATTCACCCCTCCACTTT,CASTRGADNSPLHF
-,TRBV20-1,13,TRBJ2-5,-,TGCAGTGCTAGAGCCCGCATAGCTGAGACCCAGTACTTC,CSARARIAETQYF
TRBD2,TRBV27,19,TRBJ2-7,-,TGTGCCAGCAGTTTATCATACGGGGGCCACGGGACTAGCTTCTACGAGCAGTACTTC,CASSLSYGGHGTSFYEQYF